A selection of T cell receptor beta chains follows, all from one sample in a study of T cell responses to AZD1222 COVID-19 vaccine. Profiling relied on immunoSEQ multiplex PCR, and the TCRdb table lists in-frame clones only, not all of them. The sample has 170,000 or so clones, roughly 91% seen once. The sequencing here drew on peripheral blood, taken 28 days after the second dose of the MenACWY control vaccine. These receptors were taken from an adult who received the MenACWY meningococcal vaccine as a control. Both conserved end residues are part of each CDR3. D genes are given only for firm matches. Clone size, where shown, is once, few, many, or a class for clones that have expanded.

>TRBJ2-2|NA|NA|TRBV11-2
CASSPPARGLAGELFF
TGTGCCAGCAGCCCCCCCGCCCGGGGCCTGGCCGGGGAGCTGTTTTTT
>TRBJ1-2|NA|NA|TRBV11-3
CASSLEGRGSNYGYTF
TGTGCCAGCAGCTTAGAAGGTCGCGGCAGCAACTATGGCTACACCTTC
>TRBJ1-1|TRBD1|NA|TRBV5-6
CASAMTRDRAPWAFF
TGTGCCAGCGCCATGACCCGGGACAGGGCGCCTTGGGCTTTCTTT
>TRBJ2-5|TRBD2|NA|TRBV7-2
CASSARGSGGETQYF
TGTGCCAGCAGCGCCAGGGGTAGCGGGGGGGAGACCCAGTACTTC
>TRBJ1-1|TRBD1|NA|TRBV27
CASSFSRAGGTEAFF
TGTGCCAGCAGTTTCTCCCGCGCAGGGGGAACTGAAGCTTTCTTT
>TRBJ1-2|NA|NA|TRBV5-5
CASSRDTVLADGYTF
TGTGCCAGCAGCCGGGATACGGTCCTGGCGGATGGCTACACCTTC
>TRBJ1-1|TRBD1|once|TRBV18
CASSPSQGAQNTEAFF
TGTGCCAGCTCACCGTCCCAGGGGGCGCAGAACACTGAAGCTTTCTTT
>TRBJ2-4|NA|NA|TRBV30
CAWNSGISKNIQYF
TGTGCCTGGAACTCAGGCATCTCCAAAAACATTCAGTACTTC
>TRBJ2-7|TRBD2|NA|TRBV7-9
CASSWSGGDEQYF
TGTGCCAGCAGCTGGAGCGGGGGGGACGAGCAGTACTTC
>TRBJ2-5|NA|NA|TRBV11-3
CASSLGSGWGTQYF
TGTGCCAGCAGCTTAGGTAGCGGCTGGGGGACCCAGTACTTC
>TRBJ1-4|NA|NA|TRBV5-4
CASSSGRTLPNEKLFF
TGTGCCAGCAGCTCAGGGAGGACCCTTCCTAATGAAAAACTGTTTTTT
>TRBJ1-2|NA|NA|TRBV3-1/TRBV3-2
CASSQDGFGYTF
TGTGCCAGCAGCCAAGATGGGTTTGGCTACACCTTC
>TRBJ1-1|NA|NA|TRBV5-1
CASSGGQGRNTEAFF
TGCGCCAGCAGCGGGGGACAAGGCCGGAACACTGAAGCTTTCTTT
>TRBJ2-3|TRBD2|NA|TRBV5-1
CASSLGGLAGDTQYF
TGCGCCAGCAGCTTGGGGGGACTAGCGGGAGATACGCAGTATTTT
>TRBJ1-1|TRBD1|NA|TRBV18
CASSLTGQRNTEAFF
TGTGCCAGCTCACTAACGGGACAGAGAAACACTGAAGCTTTCTTT
>TRBJ1-3|TRBD1|NA|TRBV3-1/TRBV3-2
CASSYGQGRAGNTIYF
TGTGCCAGCAGCTATGGACAGGGACGGGCTGGAAACACCATATATTTT
>TRBJ2-5|NA|few|TRBV28
CASSKDGQETQYF
TGTGCCAGCAGTAAAGACGGGCAAGAGACCCAGTACTTC
>TRBJ2-3|TRBD1|NA|TRBV15
CATRGTGQVADTQYF
TGTGCCACCCGCGGGACAGGCCAGGTTGCAGATACGCAGTATTTT
>TRBJ1-6|NA|NA|TRBV7-9
CASSLDGGRGNSPLHF
TGTGCCAGCAGCTTAGATGGGGGCCGTGGAAATTCACCCCTCCACTTT
>TRBJ2-2|NA|NA|TRBV5-1
CASRPPGDGNTGELFF
TGCGCCAGCAGGCCTCCGGGGGACGGGAACACCGGGGAGCTGTTTTTT
>TRBJ2-1|TRBD1|NA|TRBV4-3
CASSQAERDRTRSYNEQFF
TGCGCCAGCAGCCAAGCTGAAAGGGACAGAACCCGCTCCTACAATGAGCAGTTCTTC
>TRBJ1-4|NA|NA|TRBV6-5
CASSKRDEKLFF
TGTGCCAGCAGTAAAAGGGATGAAAAACTGTTTTTT
>TRBJ1-2|NA|NA|TRBV6-5
CASSYRGVRGYTF
TGTGCCAGCAGTTACCGCGGGGTACGAGGCTACACCTTC
>TRBJ2-3|TRBD2|NA|TRBV3-1/TRBV3-2
CASSPGLAGGTDTQYF
TGTGCCAGCAGCCCGGGACTAGCGGGGGGAACAGATACGCAGTATTTT
>TRBJ1-2|NA|NA|TRBV6-1
CASSGGEWGGYTF
TGTGCCAGCAGTGGAGGGGAATGGGGGGGCTACACCTTC
>TRBJ1-5|TRBD1|NA|TRBV7-2
CASSPRQGAGINQPQHF
TGTGCCAGCAGCCCCCGACAGGGGGCAGGGATTAATCAGCCCCAGCATTTT
>TRBJ2-7|NA|NA|TRBV7-2
CASSSHYEQYF
TGTGCCAGCAGCTCCCACTACGAGCAGTACTTC
>TRBJ2-5|TRBD1|once|TRBV7-2
CASSSDQGAGKTQYF
TGTGCCAGCAGCTCCGATCAGGGGGCTGGGAAGACCCAGTACTTC
>TRBJ1-2|TRBD1|NA|TRBV29-1
CSVGPGTAAIYGYTF
TGCAGCGTCGGACCTGGGACAGCGGCCATCTATGGCTACACCTTC
>TRBJ1-1|TRBD1|NA|TRBV15
CATSPIGQGNTEAFF
TGTGCCACCAGCCCAATAGGACAGGGGAACACTGAAGCTTTCTTT
>TRBJ1-1|NA|once|TRBV29-1
CSVRPGEDATEAFF
TGCAGCGTGAGACCCGGGGAGGATGCCACTGAAGCTTTCTTT
>TRBJ1-1|NA|once|TRBV11-2
CASSPYPERNTEAFF
TGTGCCAGCAGCCCCTATCCCGAGCGCAACACTGAAGCTTTCTTT
>TRBJ2-5|NA|NA|TRBV19
CASSRKQVLQETQYF
TGTGCCAGTAGTAGAAAACAGGTTCTCCAAGAGACCCAGTACTTC
>TRBJ1-1|NA|NA|TRBV4-3
CASSEDSRGTEAFF
TGCGCCAGCAGCGAGGATTCCCGGGGCACTGAAGCTTTCTTT
>TRBJ2-3|TRBD2|NA|TRBV4-2
CASSQGASGSTDTQYF
TGTGCCAGCAGCCAAGGGGCTAGCGGTAGCACAGATACGCAGTATTTT
>TRBJ2-7|NA|NA|TRBV28
CASSFLYEQYF
TGTGCCAGCAGTTTTCTCTACGAGCAGTACTTC
>TRBJ2-7|TRBD1|NA|TRBV2
CASERQGAYEQYF
TGTGCCAGCGAAAGACAGGGGGCCTACGAGCAGTACTTC
>TRBJ1-2|TRBD1|NA|TRBV29-1
CSVGGTGVFGYTF
TGCAGCGTTGGGGGTACAGGGGTTTTTGGCTACACCTTC
>TRBJ1-6|NA|few|TRBV5-5
CASIKGQSNSPLHF
TGTGCCAGCATTAAGGGACAAAGTAATTCACCCCTCCACTTT
>TRBJ2-2|NA|NA|TRBV18
CASSPGNRRELFF
TGTGCCAGCTCACCAGGCAATCGACGGGAGCTGTTTTTT
>TRBJ1-1|NA|few|TRBV6-2/TRBV6-3
CASSYGRLNTEAFF
TGTGCCAGCAGTTACGGTAGATTGAACACTGAAGCTTTCTTT
>TRBJ1-2|NA|NA|TRBV6-2/TRBV6-3
CASSYSAGNPNGYTF
TGTGCCAGCAGTTACTCCGCGGGGAACCCCAATGGCTACACCTTC
>TRBJ1-2|NA|NA|TRBV5-1
CASSFGRNYGYTF
TGCGCCAGCAGCTTCGGGCGGAACTATGGCTACACCTTC
>TRBJ2-1|NA|NA|TRBV13
CASRITGYNEQFF
TGTGCCAGCAGGATTACAGGATACAATGAGCAGTTCTTC
>TRBJ2-1|TRBD1|NA|TRBV6-5
CASSRTGDMENEQFF
TGTGCCAGCAGTAGGACAGGGGATATGGAAAATGAGCAGTTCTTC
>TRBJ1-2|NA|NA|TRBV29-1
CSVPNSRGNYGYTF
TGCAGCGTCCCGAACTCGAGGGGGAACTATGGCTACACCTTC
>TRBJ1-5|NA|NA|TRBV27
CASSFINQPQHF
TGTGCCAGCAGTTTTATTAATCAGCCCCAGCATTTT
>TRBJ1-1|NA|NA|TRBV6-5
CASSYRPGLNTEAFF
TGTGCCAGCAGTTACCGGCCAGGCTTGAACACTGAAGCTTTCTTT
>TRBJ2-1|NA|once|TRBV19
CASSLRDSYNEQFF
TGTGCCAGTAGCCTCCGGGACTCATACAATGAGCAGTTCTTC
>TRBJ1-2|NA|NA|TRBV14
CASSQLQRPDYGYTF
TGTGCCAGCAGCCAACTACAGAGACCCGACTATGGCTACACCTTC
>TRBJ1-1|NA|NA|TRBV3-1/TRBV3-2
CASSRPSRETEAFF
TGTGCCAGCAGCCGCCCCAGTAGGGAGACTGAAGCTTTCTTT
>TRBJ1-2|NA|NA|TRBV3-1/TRBV3-2
CASSQDGAGRVYGYTF
TGTGCCAGCAGCCAAGATGGGGCAGGGAGGGTCTATGGCTACACCTTC